One and the same sample provided the 9 T cell receptor beta chains below, sequenced in a study of shared clonotypes between healthy human individuals. The method was immunoSEQ multiplex PCR; TCRdb's version includes in-frame clones alone and lacks a portion of them. The repertoire holds hundreds of thousands of clones, with 73% as singletons. Input material: memory CD4+ T cells sorted from blood. Indicated subset: CD45RA-negative fraction. The receptor set was obtained from a man aged 25-45 years in good health.

The CDR3 loop reads CAWSVRSTGELFF. In nucleotides, the CDR3 is TGTGCCTGGAGTGTACGGTCCACCGGGGAGCTGTTTTTT. V is TRBV30 and J is TRBJ2-2; D not resolved. The CDR3 has 13 amino acids. CDR1 is GTSNPN and CDR2 is SVGIG in the germline V gene (reference sequence). The V end was cut by 0 bases, the J end by 4 bases, with 6 bases between.

The gene calls are TRBV4-1 and TRBJ1-2, with 7 bases lining up with TRBD1. Unmatched junction bases numbered 5, after V lost 3 bases and J lost 10 bases. Germline CDR1 and CDR2: MGHRA and YSYEKL. This CDR3 contains 12 residues. This chain's CDR3 is CASSQDRRDYTF. CDR3 bases: TGCGCCAGCAGCCAGGACAGGAGAGACTACACCTTC.

This clone was seen a handful of times. The chain links TRBV5-6 to TRBJ2-1; TRBD1 agrees at 9 bases. CDR1 and CDR2 from the germline V gene are SGHDT and YYEEEE. V trimming: 4 bases; J trimming: 4 bases; junction bases outside the gene matches: 9. This CDR3 is 16 amino acids long. CDR3 sequence reads: CASSMRGTGSYNEQFF. The CDR3 DNA reads TGTGCCAGCAGCATGAGGGGGACAGGGTCGTACAATGAGCAGTTCTTC. The whole variable domain, filled in from reference TRBV5-6 and TRBJ2-1, reads DAGVTQSPTHLIKTRGQQVTLRCSPKSGHDTVSWYQQALGQGPQFIFQYYEEEERQRGNFPDRFSGHQFPNYSSELNVNALLLGDSALYLCASSMRGTGSYNEQFFGPGTRLTVL.

The V gene is TRBV4-3, the J gene TRBJ2-1; D is possibly TRBD2 (5 bases). The CDR3 loop spans 16 amino acids. Germline loops: CDR1 LGHNA, CDR2 YSLEER. Trimming removed 1 base at V and 6 bases at J, with 16 bases between. The CDR3 here is CASSQGEFSAGNEQFF. CDR3 DNA sequence: TGCGCCAGCAGCCAAGGGGAGTTTAGCGCGGGCAATGAGCAGTTCTTC.

In its sample, this clone was seen a few times. The chain combines TRBV6-5 with TRBJ1-2; D not certain. The length of the CDR3 is 12 residues. V dropped 5 bases and J dropped 4 bases, with 8 bases sitting between them. Germline CDR1 and CDR2: MNHEY and SVGAGI. CDR3 bases: TGTGCCAGCAGTGCAAACAGCTATGGCTACACCTTC. Amino acids: CASSANSYGYTF.

This chain joins TRBV30 and TRBJ2-3, with unresolved D. The CDR3 is 14 amino acids. V was clipped by 0 bases and J by 6 bases, with 13 bases between them. Germline V lookup: CDR1 GTSNPN, CDR2 SVGIG (reference sequence). This chain's CDR3 is CAWSVRVASDTQYF. In nucleotides, the CDR3 is TGTGCCTGGAGTGTAAGGGTAGCATCGGATACGCAGTATTTT.

The V and J genes are TRBV7-6 and TRBJ2-5, with D maybe TRBD2 (8 bases). Germline lookup yields CDR1 SGHVS and CDR2 FNYEAQ. CDR3 length: 17 residues. V was shortened by 4 bases and J by 5 bases, with 23 bases between the two germline ends. In DNA, the CDR3 is TGTGCCAGCAGCTATTTAAGCGGGAGAGGGGGCGGGGAGACCCAGTACTTC. Translating it yields CASSYLSGRGGGETQYF.

Details on this clone: One end of the junction fails to match germline, which may point to a read error. The chain joins TRBV25-1 to TRBJ1-3; possible D gene TRBD1, 6 bases. The CDR3 is made up of 14 amino acids. Germline CDR1 and CDR2: MGHDK and SYGVNS. CDR3 residues: CASRDRFSGNTIYF. As DNA, the CDR3 is TGTGCCAGCCGTGACAGGTTCTCTGGAAACACCATATATTTT.

The gene calls are TRBV4-3 and TRBJ2-1; TRBD2 is a possible D gene (6 bases). The length of the CDR3 is 18 residues. Trimming stripped 0 bases from V and 0 bases from J, with 15 bases between. Germline CDR1 reads LGHNA; CDR2 reads YSLEER. The CDR3 DNA reads as TGCGCCAGCAGCCAAGATCGTTTTCCAGCGGGCTCCTACAATGAGCAGTTCTTC. Amino acid sequence: CASSQDRFPAGSYNEQFF.